The clone carrying this T cell receptor (beta chain) has just a few counts. Its antigen is unidentified. This specimen comes from a study of CD8 T cells in ankylosing spondylitis. Germline CDR1 is KGHDR and CDR2 is SFDVKD. V gave up 3 bases and J gave up 8 bases, with 12 bases separating them. The CDR3 is 13 residues long. Study-wide points: CD8+ by phenotype, disease-linked clones were relatively rare in peripheral blood. Blood from ankylosing spondylitis patients appeared to carry a characteristic roughly 8-variant TCR beta motif. There was reportedly significant enrichment of clones that were disease-linked in matched ankylosing spondylitis synovial fluid.

Libraries for TCR beta were made by quantitative 5'-RACE with molecular barcodes. TCRdb re-called the 5' RACE reads through MiXCR, storing one row per CDR3 protein. The sample gives over 450,000 distinct CDR3 sequences, roughly 13% of which show up once; approximately 6.3% is in the top ten. The chain combines TRBV24-1 with TRBJ1-2; a possible D gene is TRBD1 (5 bases). The sequenced material came from blood, either unsorted or a sorted T cell fraction (not recorded which). The sequence came from a male donor with ankylosing spondylitis. The CDR3 sequence is CATSDEAGNGYTF. DNA of the CDR3: TGTGCCACCAGTGATGAGGCAGGGAACGGCTACACCTTC.